The text below deals with one T cell receptor (beta chain). Trimming shortened V by 3 bases and J by 3 bases, and 11 bases separated the two germline ends. In germline, CDR1 is KGHSH, CDR2 LQKENI. This CDR3 spans 14 amino acids. This specimen comes from a study of blood T cell repertoires in COVID-19. TCRdb's table, derived via immunoSEQ multiplex PCR, lists solely in-frame clones and lacks some. Here the sample spans under 200,000 clones, about 82% being singletons. Sequencing input: peripheral blood. The chain links TRBV18 to TRBJ1-1; D not resolved. The sequence was collected from a man in his fifties or sixties with active or convalescent COVID-19. The CDR3 DNA reads TGTGCCAGCTCACCTCGGGAGATACACACTGAAGCTTTCTTT. This sequence encodes CASSPREIHTEAFF.